This T cell receptor beta chain stems from a study of blood T cell repertoires in COVID-19. Whole-study context: COVID-19 samples, acute and convalescent, were from the United States, Italy and Spain. PBMCs, B-cell-depleted T cells, or T cells provided the cDNA or gDNA that made up the material.

In germline, CDR1 is MDHEN, CDR2 SYDVKM. V lost 5 bases and J lost 4, with 15 bases in between. The CDR3 is made up of 15 amino acids. Original data processing: Amplification of reference gene primers was used by the study to estimate nucleated cell counts. Some clones are missing from TCRdb's copy, which holds only in-frame ones; the method was immunoSEQ multiplex PCR. That table gives V, J and clone size, and the DNA gave D and trimming. The data show roughly 190,000 clones, around 84% seen once. This TCR came from a human donor in a cohort sampled during active COVID-19. The chain joins TRBV28 to TRBJ1-5; no firm D call. Sequencing was done on a sample of peripheral blood. CDR3 loop: CASSRPGGSNQPQHF. The CDR3 DNA reads TGTGCCAGCAGTCGACCGGGAGGATCAAATCAGCCCCAGCATTTT.